This T cell receptor (beta chain) was found in a study of T cell repertoires in cytomegalovirus infection. General study points: CMV-specific HLA-C-restricted TCR beta clonotypes dominated the ex vivo response.

Germline V gives CDR1 MNHNS, CDR2 SASEGT. V was clipped by 1 base and J by 3 bases, with 12 bases between them. The CDR3 totals 15 residues. Turning to this clonotype: The antigen is undetermined.

TCRdb redid the calling of the reads with MiXCR, one entry per CDR3 protein. The sample has roughly 800,000 distinct CDR3 sequences; 25% to 35% are singletons. This TCR was sampled from a human donor in good health (CMV status not recorded). Some clones in this sample may be carry-over from other donors' samples. The chain carries TRBV6-1 and TRBJ1-2; no reliable D call. The sequencing used cultured CD8+ T cells from PBMCs, collected from culture after CMV antigen stimulation. For the CDR3, the DNA is TGTGCCAGCAGTGAAGAGAGAGGCTTTGACTATGGCTACACCTTC. Its protein is CASSEERGFDYGYTF.